The 25 T cell receptor beta chains given below trace back to one sample, sequenced in a study of breast tumors, draining lymph nodes, adjacent tissues. In TCRdb, the multiplex PCR reads were re-called with MiXCR into one record per CDR3 protein. In the table there are 150,000 or so distinct CDR3 sequences, 30% to 35% of which are singletons. Axillary draining lymph nodes of breast cancer patients supplied the node samples. The sequenced sample was axillary lymph node tissue. These receptors all come from a female donor with breast cancer. Some clones in this sample may be carry-over from other donors' samples.

The chain couples TRBV11-2 to TRBJ1-1, with D unresolved. Trimming removed 1 base at V and 1 base at J, with 10 bases between. The germline V gene has CDR1 SGHAT and CDR2 FQNNGV. The CDR3 is made up of 15 amino acids. Written as DNA, the CDR3 is TGTGCCAGCAGCTTAGGCCTCGGACCGAACACTGAAGCTTTCTTT. The encoded protein is CASSLGLGPNTEAFF.

This clonotype was observed at least ten times. The chain is built from TRBV6-5 and TRBJ2-3; 8 nucleotides align to TRBD2. The germline CDR1 and CDR2 sequences are MNHEY and SVGAGI. CDR3 length equals 16 residues. The V gene end was trimmed by 0 bases and the J gene end by 5 bases; junction bases not matched to a gene: 7. Written as DNA, the CDR3 is TGTGCCAGCAGTTACTCGATGGGTAGCGGGATAGATACGCAGTATTTT. It codes for CASSYSMGSGIDTQYF.

This clonotype has at least ten counts. The chain links TRBV7-3 to TRBJ2-2; D is unclear. CDR1 SGHTA and CDR2 FQGTGA come from the germline V gene. The CDR3 has 13 amino acids. V lost 2 bases to trimming and J lost 4 bases, with 5 bases between them. This CDR3 reads CASSLVITGELFF. The CDR3 nucleotides are TGTGCCAGCAGCTTAGTAATCACCGGGGAGCTGTTTTTT.

Ten or more counts support this clonotype. This chain links TRBV18 with TRBJ1-2; 7 positions agree with TRBD1. The CDR3 is 15 amino acids. Germline V gene data show CDR1 as KGHSH and CDR2 as LQKENI. J was trimmed by 0 bases and V by 5 bases; bases with no gene match: 6. The chain's CDR3 is CASSAGTDANYGYTF. The CDR3 DNA sequence: TGTGCCAGCTCAGCCGGGACAGACGCTAACTATGGCTACACCTTC. The full variable domain, in which reference TRBV18 and TRBJ1-2 provide the parts outside the CDR3, is NAGVMQNPRHLVRRRGQEARLRCSPMKGHSHVYWYRQLPEEGLKFMVYLQKENIIDESGMPKERFSAEFPKEGPSILRIQQVVRGDSAAYFCASSAGTDANYGYTFGSGTRLTVV.

The rearrangement joins TRBV3-1 to TRBJ2-5; no clear D. The V end was cut by 4 bases, the J end by 3 bases, with 15 bases between. Per the germline V gene, CDR1 is LGHDT and CDR2 is YNNKEL (reference sequence). The CDR3 runs 15 residues. The CDR3 coding sequence is TGTGCCAGCAGCCTAACTGGGGTGGCTAAAGAGACCCAGTACTTC. It yields the protein CASSLTGVAKETQYF.

The chain carries TRBV15 and TRBJ2-5, with D tentatively TRBD1 (6 bases). The V end lost 3 bases, the J end lost 7 bases, and 21 bases lay between the germline ends. This CDR3 region has 16 residues. Germline V lookup: CDR1 LNHNV, CDR2 YYDKDF (reference sequence). Written as DNA, the CDR3 is TGTGCCACCAGCAGCTTATCGTCCGGACAGCTTGGGACCCAGTACTTC. This sequence encodes CATSSLSSGQLGTQYF.

The CDR3 region has the DNA TGTGCCACCAGTGATTCTCTGAACACTGAAGCTTTCTTT. Protein: CATSDSLNTEAFF. The chain couples TRBV24-1 to TRBJ1-1; D gene uncertain. The CDR3 contains 13 residues. Germline V lookup: CDR1 KGHDR, CDR2 SFDVKD. Trimming removed 2 bases from V and 0 bases from J, with 3 bases in between.

The chain recombines TRBV29-1 with TRBJ1-1, with D hard to call. CDR1 is SQVTM and CDR2 is ANQGSEA in the germline V gene. This CDR3 comprises 11 residues. Written as DNA, the CDR3 is TGCAACGGACGGACGAACACTGAAGCTTTCTTT. Translating gives CNGRTNTEAFF.

Remarks on this clonotype: This CDR3 fails to terminate in the conserved phenylalanine or tryptophan, so it likely reflects a read error. The rearrangement joins TRBV4-1 to TRBJ2-5, with D possibly matching TRBD2 (5 bases). Germline lookup yields CDR1 MGHRA and CDR2 YSYEKL. V dropped 4 bases and J dropped 8 bases, with 20 bases sitting between them. The CDR3 is made up of 15 amino acids. For the CDR3, the DNA is TGCGCCAGCAGCCGTATCCACGGGATTGGAGAAACCCAGTACTCC. Its translation: CASSRIHGIGETQYS.

This clonotype showed up many times. The J gene is TRBJ1-5, the V gene TRBV20-1, with D possibly being TRBD1 (5 bases). V was trimmed by 6 bases and J by 7 bases, leaving 13 bases between them. CDR3 length: 12 residues. Germline V gene sequence: CDR1 DFQATT, CDR2 SNEGSKA (reference sequence). In nucleotides, the CDR3 is TGCAGTGCCTGGGGGGTCGGGCAGCCCCAGCATTTT. The encoded protein is CSAWGVGQPQHF.

This clonotype has a count of ten or more. V is TRBV18 and J is TRBJ1-5; tentatively, D is TRBD1 (5 bases). The CDR3 runs to 14 residues. Trimming shortened V by 1 base and J by 7 bases, and 11 bases separated the two germline ends. CDR1 and CDR2 from the germline V gene are KGHSH and LQKENI. The CDR3 spells CASSPLAGEQPQHF. The CDR3 nucleotides read TGTGCCAGCTCACCACTAGCGGGGGAACAGCCCCAGCATTTT.

This clonotype was recorded at least ten times. The chain couples TRBV6-6 to TRBJ2-2; D gene unclear. The CDR3 length is 11 residues. The germline CDR1 and CDR2 sequences are MNHNY and SVGAGI (reference sequence). V lost 9 bases and J lost 4, with 6 bases in between. This chain's CDR3 is CASRLTGELFF. CDR3 nucleotide sequence: TGTGCCAGTAGGCTCACCGGGGAGCTGTTTTTT.

This clonotype was recorded many times. J is TRBJ1-6 and V is TRBV20-1; maybe TRBD1 (5 bases). The V end lost 5 bases, the J end lost 2 bases, and 10 bases lay between the germline ends. This CDR3 has 14 residues. Looked up from germline, CDR1 is DFQATT and CDR2 is SNEGSKA (reference sequence). CDR3 region: CSAPGLPYNSPLHF. The CDR3 DNA follows: TGCAGTGCTCCAGGGCTCCCCTATAATTCACCCCTCCACTTT.

J is TRBJ2-7 and V is TRBV7-7, with 9 bases that match TRBD1. Germline V gives CDR1 SSHAT, CDR2 FNYEAQ (reference sequence). The CDR3 sequence is 12 residues long. The CDR3 coding sequence is TGTGCTCTCGGACAGGGGCGGAACGAGCAGTACTTC. Translating it yields CALGQGRNEQYF.

The chain is built from TRBV10-3 and TRBJ2-3; 7 bases are a match to TRBD2. Germline values: CDR1 ENHRY, CDR2 SYGVKD. This CDR3 contains 13 residues. With V trimmed by 10 bases and J by 0 bases, 4 bases remained unmatched. The CDR3 nucleotides read TGTGCCACCCGGGACTATAGCACAGATACGCAGTATTTT. This encodes CATRDYSTDTQYF.

The table lists this clonotype with a few counts. The chain couples TRBV6-2 or TRBV6-3 to TRBJ1-2; 10 bases line up with TRBD1. The CDR3 is made up of 15 amino acids. J was trimmed by 6 bases and V by 5 bases; bases with no gene match: 9. Germline V gene sequence: CDR1 MNHEY, CDR2 SVGEGT. The CDR3 coding sequence is TGTGCCAGCAGTCACGCGGGACAGGGGAGAGATGGCTACACCTTC. Residues: CASSHAGQGRDGYTF.

On this clonotype: A read error may be the cause here, since a much bigger clone is one base away. The V call is TRBV3-1, the J call TRBJ1-4, with TRBD1 as a possible D gene (6 bases). The CDR3 length is 17 residues. CDR1 is LGHDT, CDR2 YNNKEL, per germline (reference sequence). The CDR3 sequence: CASSPYREVRANEELFF. For the CDR3, the DNA is TGTGCCAGCAGCCCGTACAGGGAGGTGCGCGCTAATGAAGAACTGTTTTTT.

Worth noting for this clonotype: Being one base from a much bigger clone, this may be a read error. The chain carries TRBV7-2 and TRBJ2-1; 9 positions match TRBD2. CDR1 and CDR2 (germline): SGHTA, FQGNSA. The CDR3 contains 15 residues. CDR3 sequence reads: CASRSSGRLYNEQLF. CDR3 DNA: TGTGCCAGCCGATCCAGCGGGAGGCTTTACAATGAGCAGCTCTTC.

The chain is built from TRBV20-1 and TRBJ1-2; D may be TRBD1 (6 bases). Trimming took 7 bases from V and 8 from J, leaving 20 bases between them. This CDR3 region has 13 residues. Germline CDR1 is DFQATT and CDR2 is SNEGSKA (reference sequence). The CDR3 here is CSGGSGAQGGYTF. CDR3 coding DNA: TGCAGTGGCGGATCAGGGGCGCAGGGCGGCTACACCTTC.

The sample holds many counts of this clonotype. The rearrangement links TRBV5-1 to TRBJ2-6; 12 bases agree with TRBD2. This CDR3 has 17 amino acids. V lost 3 bases and J lost 1; bases outside the gene matches: 2. Germline V gene sequence: CDR1 SGHRS, CDR2 YFSETQ. As DNA, the CDR3 is TGCGCCAGCAGCTCTCTAGCGGGGGGGTCTGGGGCCAACGTCCTGACTTTC. This encodes CASSSLAGGSGANVLTF.

This clonotype was observed at least ten times. The chain couples TRBV25-1 to TRBJ2-2; a weak D match, TRBD2 (6 bases). V shed 2 bases and J shed 6 bases, with 16 bases lying between them. Germline V gene data show CDR1 as MGHDK and CDR2 as SYGVNS. This CDR3 is built from 16 residues. CDR3 DNA: TGTGCCAGCAGTGAAAGGCGGGGACCCACCGCCGGGGAGCTGTTTTTT. Encoded protein: CASSERRGPTAGELFF.

This clonotype was observed at least ten times. The chain joins TRBV7-9 to TRBJ2-7; D is uncertain. The CDR3 sequence is 13 residues long. Trimming stripped 6 bases from V and 3 bases from J, with 12 bases between. Germline CDR1 is SEHNR and CDR2 is FQNEAQ (reference sequence). CDR3 residues: CASSSGGSYEQYF. The CDR3 DNA reads as TGTGCCAGCAGTAGTGGCGGAAGCTACGAGCAGTACTTC.

The chain links TRBV4-1 to TRBJ2-4; TRBD2 aligns across 7 bases. This CDR3 has 15 amino acids. CDR1 MGHRA and CDR2 YSYEKL come from the germline V gene. Trimming at V came to 2 bases and at J to 6 bases, leaving 7 bases not matched to a gene. The CDR3 nucleotides read TGCGCCAGCAGCCAAATCGGAGCGGGAAGAAACATTCAGTACTTC. Translating it yields CASSQIGAGRNIQYF.

This clonotype showed up many times. The chain links TRBV7-8 to TRBJ2-7, with D perhaps assigned TRBD1 or TRBD2 (6 bases each). This CDR3 is 13 amino acids long. The V gene lost 5 bases and the J gene lost 3 bases, with 11 bases spanning the gap. Germline assignment: CDR1 SGHVS and CDR2 FQNEAQ. The CDR3 sequence is CASSRGQNYEQYF. The CDR3 DNA sequence: TGTGCCAGCAGCCGGGGGCAGAACTACGAGCAGTACTTC.

This clonotype has only a few counts. The V call is TRBV4-1, the J call TRBJ1-1, with D tentatively TRBD1 (6 bases). This CDR3 has 13 residues. Germline-derived CDR1 and CDR2 are MGHRA and YSYEKL. V shed 3 bases and J shed 12 bases, with 17 bases lying between them. The CDR3 DNA follows: TGCGCCAGCAGCCACCAGGGGAGTCCCACCACTTTCTTT. Translated, it gives CASSHQGSPTTFF.